The rows below give T cell receptor beta chains drawn from one sample of a study of human T cells and chemical hapten exposure. In TCRdb, the RACE reads were re-called with MiXCR into one record per CDR3 protein. The top ten hold 2.3% of the sample, which has approximately 260,000 distinct CDR3 sequences, about 8.1% seen once. The sample consisted of whole blood, taken in connection with sensitization to the hapten diphenylcyclopropenone (DPC). These TCRs come from a woman aged 40 to 49 with alopecia areata. Some clones in this sample may be carry-over from other donors' samples. CDR3s include the opening cysteine and the closing phenylalanine or tryptophan. D genes are given only for firm matches. Where a row states a size, it is once, few, many or the class of an expanded clone; other rows omit it.

>TRBV5-1|TRBJ2-3|NA|12|NA
TGCGCCAGCAGCTTGTACGGGGATACGCAGTATTTT
CASSLYGDTQYF
>TRBV11-2|TRBJ2-1|many|12|NA
TGTGCCAGCAGCTTAGACAGAAATGAGCAGTTCTTC
CASSLDRNEQFF
>TRBV7-9|TRBJ2-3|many|18|TRBD2
TGTGCCAGCAGCTTTCCTAGCGGGAGTTCGGGCTCAGTCGATACGCAGTATTTT
CASSFPSGSSGSVDTQYF
>TRBV28|TRBJ1-1|many|17|NA
TGTGCCAGCAGTTTATTGGTCCCTGGCAGGGCGAACACTGAAGCTTTCTTT
CASSLLVPGRANTEAFF
>TRBV27|TRBJ2-7|few|14|NA
TGTGCCACCAAGGCAGGGCTTTTCAAGGGCGAGCAGTACTTC
CATKAGLFKGEQYF
>TRBV11-2|TRBJ2-2|few|13|NA
TGTGCCAGCAGCCCCCGAGGATACGGGGAGCTGTTTTTT
CASSPRGYGELFF
>TRBV6-6|TRBJ2-7|NA|18|NA
TGTGCCAGCAGGAAAAGGGTACAAACGGGGGCCTACTCCTACGAGCAGTACTTC
CASRKRVQTGAYSYEQYF
>TRBV9|TRBJ1-3|many|14|NA
TGTGCCAGCAGCGAGACAGGAAGTGGAAACACCATATATTTT
CASSETGSGNTIYF
>TRBV7-8|TRBJ2-1|NA|14|TRBD1
TGTGCCAGCAGCTATGGGACAGCCTCTACTGAGCAGTTCTTC
CASSYGTASTEQFF
>TRBV3-1|TRBJ2-1|few|16|TRBD2
TGTGCCAGCAGCCAAGATACTAGCGGGTACTACAATGAGCAGTTCTTC
CASSQDTSGYYNEQFF
>TRBV4-1|TRBJ2-3|few|17|NA
TGCGCCAGCAGCCAAGCGGCGGGAACTCCCTACACAGATACGCAGTATTTT
CASSQAAGTPYTDTQYF
>TRBV10-3|TRBJ2-5|few|15|NA
TGTGCCATCAGGGGAAAGACAGGCCCGAGTGAGACCCAGTACTTC
CAIRGKTGPSETQYF
>TRBV5-1|TRBJ2-5|NA|14|NA
TGCGCCAGCAGCTTGGGACCGGGGGAAGAGACCCAGTACTTC
CASSLGPGEETQYF
>TRBV7-2|TRBJ2-6|NA|19|TRBD2
TGTGCCAGCAGCCCTGGACTAGCGGGAGAGTCTTTTGGGGCCAACGTCCTGACTTTC
CASSPGLAGESFGANVLTF
>TRBV9|TRBJ1-6|NA|15|TRBD1
TGTGCCAGCAGACGGGGGACAGAGGGTAATTCACCCCTCCACTTT
CASRRGTEGNSPLHF
>TRBV29-1|TRBJ2-3|few|15|TRBD2
TGCAGCGTGACGACTAGCGGGAGTTTCACAGATACGCAGTATTTT
CSVTTSGSFTDTQYF
>TRBV5-4|TRBJ2-7|NA|14|TRBD1
TGTGCCAGCAGCACGGGGACAGCGAGGTACGAGCAGTACTTC
CASSTGTARYEQYF
>TRBV29-1|TRBJ2-7|NA|13|NA
TGCAGCGTTGAAGGACTGCATACCTACGAGCAGTACTTC
CSVEGLHTYEQYF
>TRBV11-2|TRBJ2-2|NA|12|NA
TGTGCCAGCAGCTTCTTGTCCGGGGAGCTGTTTTTT
CASSFLSGELFF
>TRBV3-1|TRBJ2-4|few|16|TRBD1
TGTGCCAGCAGCCAAGGGGGACAGATAGCCAAAAACATTCAGTACTTC
CASSQGGQIAKNIQYF
>TRBV28|TRBJ1-4|NA|17|NA
TGTGCCAGCAGTTTGACAGCAGTCCCTGGGGGGAATGAAAAACTGTTTTTT
CASSLTAVPGGNEKLFF
>TRBV14|TRBJ2-2|NA|15|NA
TGTGCCAGCAGCCAAGTATTCCAGGTGACCGGGGAGCTGTTTTTT
CASSQVFQVTGELFF
>TRBV28|TRBJ2-3|once|15|TRBD1
TGTGCCAGCAGCAGTAGTCAGACAGGGGGGAATACGCAGTATTTT
CASSSSQTGGNTQYF
>TRBV6-2/TRBV6-3|TRBJ1-2|few|15|TRBD1
TGTGCCAGCAGTTACGAAGGGACAGGGATCTATGGCTACACCTTC
CASSYEGTGIYGYTF
>TRBV7-2|TRBJ2-2|few|15|NA
TGTGCCAGCAGCTTAGTTCACGGGCTGGCCGGGGAGCTGTTTTTT
CASSLVHGLAGELFF
>TRBV20-1|TRBJ2-3|NA|15|TRBD2
TGCAGTGCTAGAGACCCGACTAGCTCAGGAGATACGCAGTATTTT
CSARDPTSSGDTQYF
>TRBV28|TRBJ2-7|many|12|TRBD2
TGTGCCAGCATGGGAGGGTTCTACGAGCAGTACTTC
CASMGGFYEQYF
>TRBV9|TRBJ2-5|NA|16|NA
TGTGCCAGCAGCGTAGGCCCAGGGGTAGAGGGAGAGACCCAGTACTTC
CASSVGPGVEGETQYF
>TRBV28|TRBJ1-1|NA|15|TRBD1
TGTGCCAGCAGGGGATCGACAGGGGTGACAGCTGAAGCTTTCTTT
CASRGSTGVTAEAFF
>TRBV7-3|TRBJ1-1|few|13|NA
TGTGCCAGCAGCTTCGGGTCAAACACTGAAGCTTTCTTT
CASSFGSNTEAFF
>TRBV5-4|TRBJ2-3|NA|15|TRBD2
TGTGCCAGCAGCTTTAAGCGGGAGGGCCAAGATACGCAGTATTTT
CASSFKREGQDTQYF
>TRBV20-1|TRBJ2-3|NA|12|NA
TGCAGTGCCGGACTCTACAGGGATACGCAGTATTTT
CSAGLYRDTQYF
>TRBV6-6|TRBJ1-4|few|15|NA
TGTGCCAGCAGGGACCAGGGAGGGTCTAATGAAAAACTGTTTTTT
CASRDQGGSNEKLFF
>TRBV7-2|TRBJ2-1|many|11|NA
TGTGCCAGCAGCCAGGGCCTACGGCAGTTCTTC
CASSQGLRQFF
>TRBV7-2|TRBJ2-5|many|13|TRBD2
TGTGCCAGCAGCACAGGACTAGTAGAGACCCAGTACTTC
CASSTGLVETQYF
>TRBV18|TRBJ1-1|NA|14|NA
TGTGCCAGCTCACCCGGGACACTGAACACTGAAGCTTTCTTT
CASSPGTLNTEAFF
>TRBV19|TRBJ2-2|few|12|NA
TGTGCCAGTAGTATCGGTGTCGGGGAGCTGTTTTTT
CASSIGVGELFF
>TRBV5-1|TRBJ1-4|NA|13|NA
TGCGCCAGCAGCTTGAGTACTAATGAAAAACTGTTTTTT
CASSLSTNEKLFF
>TRBV7-2|TRBJ1-5|many|14|TRBD1
TGTGCCAGCAGCGGGGGGGACAGTCCTCAGCCCCAGCATTTT
CASSGGDSPQPQHF
>TRBV10-3|TRBJ2-2|NA|16|NA
TGTGCCATCAGTGAGTCGCCAGGGGCGAACACCGGGGAGCTGTTTTTT
CAISESPGANTGELFF
>TRBV20-1|TRBJ2-3|few|13|NA
TGCAGTGCTAGCAAGGGAAGCACAGATACGCAGTATTTT
CSASKGSTDTQYF
>TRBV4-1|TRBJ1-4|NA|15|NA
TGCGCCAGCAGCCAAGAGTATAACGACCATGAAAAACTGTTTTTT
CASSQEYNDHEKLFF
>TRBV28|TRBJ1-5|many|16|NA
TGTGCCAGCACCCCCCTGGCCAGGGGTGAGGGTCAGCCCCAGCATTTT
CASTPLARGEGQPQHF
>TRBV7-2|TRBJ1-1|NA|15|NA
TGTGCCAGCAGCTTAGCGCCAGATCCGAACACTGAAGCTTTCTTT
CASSLAPDPNTEAFF
>TRBV7-8|TRBJ1-1|once|16|NA
TGTGCCAGCAGCCCCCACAGGGAACTCTTAAACACTGAAGCTTTCTTT
CASSPHRELLNTEAFF
>TRBV10-3|TRBJ2-7|few|14|TRBD2
TGTGCCATCAGTGCTAGCGGGAACTCCTACGAGCAGTACTTC
CAISASGNSYEQYF
>TRBV6-2/TRBV6-3|TRBJ1-5|NA|12|NA
TGTGCCAGCGGGGCGGAACGGCAGCCCCAGCATTTT
CASGAERQPQHF
>TRBV20-1|TRBJ2-5|many|16|NA
TGCAGTGCTAGAGATAGGGCGTGGCCTCACGCGGAGACCCAGTACTTC
CSARDRAWPHAETQYF
>TRBV5-1|TRBJ2-1|NA|13|NA
TGCGCCAGCAGCCCAAACAAGCGAACCGAGCAGTTCTTC
CASSPNKRTEQFF
>TRBV12-3/TRBV12-4|TRBJ1-1|many|13|TRBD1
TGTGCCAGCAGCCAGGGGGCCCGCACTGAAGCTTTCTTT
CASSQGARTEAFF
>TRBV20-1|TRBJ1-1|NA|14|NA
TGCAGTGCCATGGGGAACCGCGCGGGGACTGAAGCTTTCTTT
CSAMGNRAGTEAFF